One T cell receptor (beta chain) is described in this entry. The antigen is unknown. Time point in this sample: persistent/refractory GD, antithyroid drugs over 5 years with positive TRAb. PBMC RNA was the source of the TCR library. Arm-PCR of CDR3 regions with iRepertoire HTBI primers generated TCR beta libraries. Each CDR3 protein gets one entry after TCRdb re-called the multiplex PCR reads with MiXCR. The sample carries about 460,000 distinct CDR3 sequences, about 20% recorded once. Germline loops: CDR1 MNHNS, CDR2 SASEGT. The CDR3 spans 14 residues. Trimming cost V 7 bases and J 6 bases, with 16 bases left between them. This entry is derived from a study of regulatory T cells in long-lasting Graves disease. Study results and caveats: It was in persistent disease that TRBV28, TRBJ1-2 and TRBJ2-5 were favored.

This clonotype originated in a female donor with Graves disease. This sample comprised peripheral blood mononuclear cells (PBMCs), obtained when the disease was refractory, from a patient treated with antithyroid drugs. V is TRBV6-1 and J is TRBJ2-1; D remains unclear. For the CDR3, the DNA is TGTGCCAGCAACTCAAGGCGAGAGGTCAATGAGCAGTTCTTC. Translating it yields CASNSRREVNEQFF.